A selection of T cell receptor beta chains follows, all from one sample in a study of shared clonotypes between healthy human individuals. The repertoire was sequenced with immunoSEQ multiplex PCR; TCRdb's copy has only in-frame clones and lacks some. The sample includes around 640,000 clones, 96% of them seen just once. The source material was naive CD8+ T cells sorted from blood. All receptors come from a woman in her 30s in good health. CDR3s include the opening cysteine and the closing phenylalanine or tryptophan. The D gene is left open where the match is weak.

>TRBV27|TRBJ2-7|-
CASSFRGPTYEQYF
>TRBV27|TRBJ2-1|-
CASSPTSSYNEQFF
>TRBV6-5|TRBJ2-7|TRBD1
CASSTTGAKVYEQYF
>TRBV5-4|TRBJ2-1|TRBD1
CASSQTGYNEQFF
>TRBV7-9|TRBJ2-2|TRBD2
CASSPALTSGRSGGELFF
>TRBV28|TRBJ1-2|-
CASSPNPTPSYGYTF
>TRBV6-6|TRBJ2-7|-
CASSSGTTYEQYF
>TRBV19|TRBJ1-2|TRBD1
CASFDGQAYGYTF
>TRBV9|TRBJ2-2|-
CASSVSPIDLTGELFF
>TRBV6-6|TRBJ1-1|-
CASSYGDGAFF
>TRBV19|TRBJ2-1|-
CASSYEPLSGNNEQFF
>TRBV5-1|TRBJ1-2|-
CASSFSSVQNYGYTF
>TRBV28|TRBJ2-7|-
CASSLPGVSAYEQYF
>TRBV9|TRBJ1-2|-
CASSGSRVFNYGYTF
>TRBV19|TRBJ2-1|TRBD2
CASSGLAGGNEQFF
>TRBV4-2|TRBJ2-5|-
CASSQDPRGLQETQYF
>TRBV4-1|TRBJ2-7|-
CASSQDRDPAYEQYF
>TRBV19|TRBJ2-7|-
CASSRPGEVYEQYF
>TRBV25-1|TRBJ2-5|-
CASRDYETQYF
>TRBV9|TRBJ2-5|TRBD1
CASSVAKWDRGETQYF
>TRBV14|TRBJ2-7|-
CASSQGRGREKYEQYF
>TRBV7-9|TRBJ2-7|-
CASSSQGFHEQYF
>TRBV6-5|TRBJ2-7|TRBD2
CASSLASGRIYEQYF
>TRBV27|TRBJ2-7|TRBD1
CASSLLNRGYEQYF
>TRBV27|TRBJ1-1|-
CASSFRGEAFF
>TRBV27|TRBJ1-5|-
CASSLSSGGGNQPQHF
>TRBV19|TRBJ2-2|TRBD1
CASSTDRGLPDGELFF
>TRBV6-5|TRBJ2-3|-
CASSYSEQGTDTQYF
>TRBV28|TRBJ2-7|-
CASSSGPSYEQYF
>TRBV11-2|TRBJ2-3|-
CASSFGVLDSTDTQYF
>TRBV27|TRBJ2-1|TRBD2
CASSQGLAGGLNEQFF
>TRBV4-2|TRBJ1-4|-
CASSQEVQGGNNEKLFF
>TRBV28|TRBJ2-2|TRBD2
CASSPGLAGRVGELFF
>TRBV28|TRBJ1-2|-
CASSLSRVYGYTF
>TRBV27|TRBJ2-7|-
CASSLEIEGIHEQYF
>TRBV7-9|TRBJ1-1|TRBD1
CASSLFGQGKMNTEAFF
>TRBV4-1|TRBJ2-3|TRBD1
CASSLGQGTDTQYF
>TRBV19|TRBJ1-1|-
CASSATGRENTEAFF
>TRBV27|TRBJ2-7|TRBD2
CASSLAGGYEQYF
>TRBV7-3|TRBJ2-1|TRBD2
CASSVSGLAGGSYNEQFF
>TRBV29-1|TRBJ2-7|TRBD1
CSVEGTGEYEQYF
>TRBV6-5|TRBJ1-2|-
CASSYGEWDVEGYTF
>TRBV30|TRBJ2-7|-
CAWTQTGTRSREQYF
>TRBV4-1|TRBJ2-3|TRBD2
CASSQGLAPSTDTQYF
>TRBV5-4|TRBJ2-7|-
CASSLDAEQYF
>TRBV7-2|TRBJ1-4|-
CASSSRWGATNEKLFF
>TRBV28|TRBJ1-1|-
CASSFRGFGQTEAFF
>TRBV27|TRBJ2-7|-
CASTGGPGEQYF
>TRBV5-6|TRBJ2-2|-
CASSLLGGSGELFF
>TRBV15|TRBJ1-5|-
CATSWQGSQPQHF
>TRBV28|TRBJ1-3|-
CASSFFRHNSGNTIYF
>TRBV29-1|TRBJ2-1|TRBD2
CSVEGGRLYNEQFF
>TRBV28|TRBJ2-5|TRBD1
CASSVYRGRRETQYF
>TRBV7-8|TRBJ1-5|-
CASSLVSLENSPNQPQHF
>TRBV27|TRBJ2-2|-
CASSFGAPPGELFF
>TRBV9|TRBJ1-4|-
CASSVGGDNEKLFF
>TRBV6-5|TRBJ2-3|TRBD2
CASSWGAGVADTQYF
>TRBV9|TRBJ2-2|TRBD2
CASSVEAGAVTGELFF
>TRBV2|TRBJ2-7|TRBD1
CASRTGTGPYEQYF
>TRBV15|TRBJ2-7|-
CATSRDRLFLGYEQYF